This T cell receptor (beta chain) originates from a study of shared clonotypes between healthy human individuals. Remarks on this clone: Its antigen is still unknown.

Study-wide results and limits: Of the naive CD4 clonotypes, roughly 5.2% were shared across several donors. Non-shared clonotypes had lower generation probabilities than clonotypes shared by all four sorted-subset donors. Generally, naive subsets came out with larger estimated richness than memory subsets.

Libraries were prepared by immunoSEQ multiplex PCR; TCRdb keeps only in-frame clonotypes and omits some of them. Altogether some 650,000 clones are present, roughly 97% being singletons, with the ten largest covering around 0.06%. All the donors were Caucasian adults who lived in Nashville, Tennessee. Germline V gene sequence: CDR1 LNHDA, CDR2 SQIVND (reference sequence). The CDR3 sequence is 14 residues long. Trimming removed 10 bases at V and 2 bases at J, with 17 bases between. Sequenced: naive CD4+ T cells sorted from blood. Specified subset: CD45RA+ positively selected. The rearrangement uses TRBV19 and TRBJ1-1, with D maybe TRBD1 (5 bases). This clonotype originated in a woman younger than 45 in good health. The CDR3, as DNA: TGTGCCACTTTGGGGCGGGGCCCAAACACTGAAGCTTTCTTT. Encoded protein: CATLGRGPNTEAFF.